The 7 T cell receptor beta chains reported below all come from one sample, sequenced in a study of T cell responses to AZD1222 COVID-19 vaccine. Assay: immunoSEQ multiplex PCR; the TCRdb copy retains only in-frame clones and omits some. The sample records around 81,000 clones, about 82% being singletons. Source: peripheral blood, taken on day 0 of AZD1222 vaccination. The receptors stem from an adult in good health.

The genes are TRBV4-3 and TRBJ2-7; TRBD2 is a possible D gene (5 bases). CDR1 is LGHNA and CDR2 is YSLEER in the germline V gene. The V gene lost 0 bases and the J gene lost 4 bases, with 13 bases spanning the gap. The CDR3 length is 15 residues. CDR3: CASSQEISEAYEQYF. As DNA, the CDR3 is TGCGCCAGCAGCCAAGAGATTTCGGAGGCGTACGAGCAGTACTTC.

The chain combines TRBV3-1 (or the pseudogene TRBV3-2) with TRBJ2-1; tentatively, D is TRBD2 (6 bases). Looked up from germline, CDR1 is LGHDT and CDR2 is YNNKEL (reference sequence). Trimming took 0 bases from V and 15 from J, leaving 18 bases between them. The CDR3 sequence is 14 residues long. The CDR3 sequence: CASSQDGGGRSVFF. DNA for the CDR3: TGTGCCAGCAGCCAAGATGGAGGTGGGAGGTCGGTGTTCTTC.

DNA for the CDR3: TGTGCCAGCAGCTCAACCGACAGGAGGGACACTGAAGCTTTCTTT. Amino acid sequence: CASSSTDRRDTEAFF. The rearrangement uses TRBV7-9 and TRBJ1-1, with D perhaps matching TRBD1 (6 bases). The germline gives CDR1 SEHNR, CDR2 FQNEAQ (reference sequence). Between the trimmed V and J ends, which lost 4 bases and 3 bases, there was a span of 15 bases. CDR3 length equals 15 residues.

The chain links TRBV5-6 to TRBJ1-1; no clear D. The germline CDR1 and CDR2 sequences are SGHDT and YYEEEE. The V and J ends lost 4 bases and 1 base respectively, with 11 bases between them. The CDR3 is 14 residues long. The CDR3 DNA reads TGTGCCAGCAGCAACGGAGCAGGGAACACTGAAGCTTTCTTT. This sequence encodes CASSNGAGNTEAFF. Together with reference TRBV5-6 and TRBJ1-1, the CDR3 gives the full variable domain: DAGVTQSPTHLIKTRGQQVTLRCSPKSGHDTVSWYQQALGQGPQFIFQYYEEEERQRGNFPDRFSGHQFPNYSSELNVNALLLGDSALYLCASSNGAGNTEAFFGQGTRLTVV.

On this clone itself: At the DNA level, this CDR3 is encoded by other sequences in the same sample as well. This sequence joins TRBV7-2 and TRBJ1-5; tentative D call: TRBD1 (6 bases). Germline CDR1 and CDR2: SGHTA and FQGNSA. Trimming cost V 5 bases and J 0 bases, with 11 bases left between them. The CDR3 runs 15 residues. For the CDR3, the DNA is TGTGCCAGCAGCCCGACAGGTCTTAGCAATCAGCCCCAGCATTTT. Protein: CASSPTGLSNQPQHF.

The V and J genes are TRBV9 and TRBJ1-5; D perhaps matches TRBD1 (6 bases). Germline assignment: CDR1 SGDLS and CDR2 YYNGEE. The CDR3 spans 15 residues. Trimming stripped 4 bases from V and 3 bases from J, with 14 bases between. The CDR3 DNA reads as TGTGCCAGCAGCCGCTCGGGGGCTCCCAATCAGCCCCAGCATTTT. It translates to CASSRSGAPNQPQHF.

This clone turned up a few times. The CDR3 loop is CASSFIRGYEQYF. CDR3 bases: TGTGCCAGCAGTTTCATCAGGGGTTACGAGCAGTACTTC. The V gene is TRBV12-3 or TRBV12-4, the J gene TRBJ2-7; perhaps TRBD1 as D (6 bases). V shed 3 bases and J shed 4 bases, with 10 bases lying between them. The CDR3 length is 13 residues.